Listed below are T cell receptor beta chains from one sample, sequenced in a study of blood T cell repertoires in COVID-19. Data came from immunoSEQ multiplex PCR; TCRdb stores just in-frame clones and leaves some out. In the table there are under 150,000 clones, just under 90% of which are singletons. The sequencing sample was made of peripheral blood. The receptors come from a woman aged 50 to 60 with acute or convalescent COVID-19. CDR3s include the opening cysteine and the closing phenylalanine or tryptophan. A D gene is named only where the DNA matches it firmly. Where a row states a size, it is once, few, many or the class of an expanded clone; other rows omit it.

j_call: TRBJ2-1
d_call: NA
v_call: TRBV2
clone_size: NA
cdr3_length: 16
cdr3_nt: TGTGCCAGCAGCCCCCCAGGAGCGGGTTCCTACAATGAGCAGTTCTTC
cdr3_aa: CASSPPGAGSYNEQFF

j_call: TRBJ2-1
d_call: TRBD2
v_call: TRBV24-1
clone_size: NA
cdr3_length: 15
cdr3_nt: TGTGCCACCAGTGATTTAAGCGGGGACTACAATGAGCAGTTCTTC
cdr3_aa: CATSDLSGDYNEQFF

j_call: TRBJ2-5
d_call: TRBD1
v_call: TRBV9
clone_size: NA
cdr3_length: 15
cdr3_nt: TGTGCCAGCAGCCTGGGGACAGGGTTTGTTGAGACCCAGTACTTC
cdr3_aa: CASSLGTGFVETQYF

j_call: TRBJ1-4
d_call: TRBD1
v_call: TRBV9
clone_size: few
cdr3_length: 14
cdr3_nt: TGTGCCAGCAGCATACAGGGGACCCATGAAAAACTGTTTTTT
cdr3_aa: CASSIQGTHEKLFF

j_call: TRBJ2-7
d_call: NA
v_call: TRBV6-5
clone_size: NA
cdr3_length: 12
cdr3_nt: TGTGCCAGCAGGTCGGGAGTTGACGAGCAGTACTTC
cdr3_aa: CASRSGVDEQYF

j_call: TRBJ1-2
d_call: TRBD1
v_call: TRBV5-1
clone_size: NA
cdr3_length: 14
cdr3_nt: TGCGCCAGCAGCTGGGGGGACAGACACTATGGCTACACCTTC
cdr3_aa: CASSWGDRHYGYTF

j_call: TRBJ2-1
d_call: NA
v_call: TRBV4-3
clone_size: NA
cdr3_length: 18
cdr3_nt: TGCGCCAGCAGCCAAGTTGGGACCCCGGACAGCTCCTACAATGAGCAGTTCTTC
cdr3_aa: CASSQVGTPDSSYNEQFF

j_call: TRBJ2-7
d_call: TRBD1
v_call: TRBV4-1
clone_size: NA
cdr3_length: 14
cdr3_nt: TGCGCCAGCAGCCCAGACAGGGTAGGTTACGAGCAGTACTTC
cdr3_aa: CASSPDRVGYEQYF

j_call: TRBJ2-1
d_call: TRBD1
v_call: TRBV7-8
clone_size: NA
cdr3_length: 19
cdr3_nt: TGTGCCAGCAGCTTAGCGGTGATAGAGAGGACAGGGGACAACAATGAGCAGTTCTTC
cdr3_aa: CASSLAVIERTGDNNEQFF

j_call: TRBJ2-2
d_call: TRBD2
v_call: TRBV6-4
clone_size: NA
cdr3_length: 15
cdr3_nt: TGTGCCAGCAGTGAGCGGGGGGGCCACACCGGGGAGCTGTTTTTT
cdr3_aa: CASSERGGHTGELFF

j_call: TRBJ2-1
d_call: NA
v_call: TRBV12-3/TRBV12-4
clone_size: NA
cdr3_length: 13
cdr3_nt: TGTGCCAGCAGCTGGCTAGCAGTCAATGAGCAGTTCTTC
cdr3_aa: CASSWLAVNEQFF

j_call: TRBJ1-1
d_call: TRBD1
v_call: TRBV6-6
clone_size: NA
cdr3_length: 15
cdr3_nt: TGTGCCAGCAGTGGGGACAGGGCCATGAACACTGAAGCTTTCTTT
cdr3_aa: CASSGDRAMNTEAFF

j_call: TRBJ1-3
d_call: NA
v_call: TRBV10-3
clone_size: NA
cdr3_length: 16
cdr3_nt: TGTGCCATCAGTAGGGACTCCGGGGTCTCTGGAAACACCATATATTTT
cdr3_aa: CAISRDSGVSGNTIYF

j_call: TRBJ2-7
d_call: TRBD2
v_call: TRBV20-1
clone_size: NA
cdr3_length: 14
cdr3_nt: TGCAGTGCTAGTTCCGGGACTAGTACCGCCGAGCAGTACTTC
cdr3_aa: CSASSGTSTAEQYF

j_call: TRBJ2-5
d_call: NA
v_call: TRBV30
clone_size: NA
cdr3_length: 17
cdr3_nt: TGTGCCTGGAGTGAGCAGGGCCTTTCGCCACTTCGAGAGACCCAGTACTTC
cdr3_aa: CAWSEQGLSPLRETQYF

j_call: TRBJ2-5
d_call: NA
v_call: TRBV5-1
clone_size: NA
cdr3_length: 14
cdr3_nt: TGCGCCAGCAGCCCTACGACAGGGAGGAAGACCCAGTACTTC
cdr3_aa: CASSPTTGRKTQYF

j_call: TRBJ1-1
d_call: NA
v_call: TRBV19
clone_size: few
cdr3_length: 17
cdr3_nt: TGTGCCAGTAGCCGGGGGGAGGGCAAACTTATGAACACTGAAGCTTTCTTT
cdr3_aa: CASSRGEGKLMNTEAFF

j_call: TRBJ1-2
d_call: NA
v_call: TRBV19
clone_size: NA
cdr3_length: 14
cdr3_nt: TGTGCCAGTAGTCCAATGGACAGACCTTATGGCTACACCTTC
cdr3_aa: CASSPMDRPYGYTF

j_call: TRBJ2-4
d_call: TRBD1
v_call: TRBV5-4
clone_size: once
cdr3_length: 14
cdr3_nt: TGTGCCAGCAGCTTCGGGGACAGGGAAAACATTCAGTACTTC
cdr3_aa: CASSFGDRENIQYF

j_call: TRBJ1-1
d_call: NA
v_call: TRBV2
clone_size: NA
cdr3_length: 15
cdr3_nt: TGTGCCAGCAGTTTCCACTCCCTCGGTAACACTGAAGCTTTCTTT
cdr3_aa: CASSFHSLGNTEAFF

j_call: TRBJ2-5
d_call: NA
v_call: TRBV6-5
clone_size: NA
cdr3_length: 13
cdr3_nt: TGTGCCAGCAGATTATCCCTGGAGGAGACCCAGTACTTC
cdr3_aa: CASRLSLEETQYF

j_call: TRBJ2-3
d_call: TRBD2
v_call: TRBV6-5
clone_size: NA
cdr3_length: 15
cdr3_nt: TGTGCCAGCAGCGTAGCGGGGGCGAACACAGATACGCAGTATTTT
cdr3_aa: CASSVAGANTDTQYF

j_call: TRBJ2-7
d_call: NA
v_call: TRBV5-4
clone_size: NA
cdr3_length: 14
cdr3_nt: TGTGCCAGCACGCGTCGAGAGAGCTCCTACGAGCAGTACTTC
cdr3_aa: CASTRRESSYEQYF

j_call: TRBJ2-1
d_call: TRBD1
v_call: TRBV7-2
clone_size: NA
cdr3_length: 12
cdr3_nt: TGTGCCAGCAGCACAAACCGGGACAGGAGGCTCTTC
cdr3_aa: CASSTNRDRRLF

j_call: TRBJ2-7
d_call: NA
v_call: TRBV28
clone_size: NA
cdr3_length: 14
cdr3_nt: TGTGCCAGCAGTCCCGGCGGAGGGGTCAACGAGCAGTACTTC
cdr3_aa: CASSPGGGVNEQYF

j_call: TRBJ1-2
d_call: NA
v_call: TRBV9
clone_size: NA
cdr3_length: 12
cdr3_nt: TGTGCCAGCAGCGTAGACGCAGGGCCCTACACCTTC
cdr3_aa: CASSVDAGPYTF

j_call: TRBJ1-1
d_call: NA
v_call: TRBV7-6
clone_size: NA
cdr3_length: 13
cdr3_nt: TGTGCCAGCAGCGGCGGCCACAGGACTGAAGCTTTCTTT
cdr3_aa: CASSGGHRTEAFF

j_call: TRBJ2-2
d_call: NA
v_call: TRBV4-1
clone_size: NA
cdr3_length: 17
cdr3_nt: TGCGCCAGCAGCGCCTACTTCAGGGGCGCGAACACCGGGGAGCTGTTTTTT
cdr3_aa: CASSAYFRGANTGELFF

j_call: TRBJ2-5
d_call: TRBD2
v_call: TRBV28
clone_size: once
cdr3_length: 14
cdr3_nt: TGTGCCAGCAGTTTTAGACTAGCGGGGGCGACCCAGTACTTC
cdr3_aa: CASSFRLAGATQYF

j_call: TRBJ2-3
d_call: NA
v_call: TRBV4-3
clone_size: NA
cdr3_length: 15
cdr3_nt: TGCGCCAGCAGCCAAGATCGACAGAGCACAGATACGCAGTATTTT
cdr3_aa: CASSQDRQSTDTQYF

j_call: TRBJ1-6
d_call: TRBD1
v_call: TRBV7-2
clone_size: NA
cdr3_length: 17
cdr3_nt: TGTGCCAGCAGCAAAAGACAGGGGAGGTCCTATAATTCACCCCTCCACTTT
cdr3_aa: CASSKRQGRSYNSPLHF

j_call: TRBJ1-2
d_call: NA
v_call: TRBV10-3
clone_size: NA
cdr3_length: 14
cdr3_nt: TGTGCCATCAGTGATCTTGGCATCTTCTATGGCTACACCTTC
cdr3_aa: CAISDLGIFYGYTF

j_call: TRBJ1-2
d_call: TRBD1
v_call: TRBV18
clone_size: NA
cdr3_length: 13
cdr3_nt: TGTGCCAGCTCACCCGGGACAGATTATGGCTACACCTTC
cdr3_aa: CASSPGTDYGYTF

j_call: TRBJ2-3
d_call: NA
v_call: TRBV21-1
clone_size: NA
cdr3_length: 16
cdr3_nt: NA
cdr3_aa: CASKVGPGTGTDTQYF

j_call: TRBJ1-2
d_call: TRBD1
v_call: TRBV9
clone_size: NA
cdr3_length: 15
cdr3_nt: TGTGCCAGCAGCGTAGGTGGCGGACAGGCCTATGGCTACACCTTC
cdr3_aa: CASSVGGGQAYGYTF

j_call: TRBJ1-2
d_call: TRBD1
v_call: TRBV5-6
clone_size: NA
cdr3_length: 14
cdr3_nt: TGTGCCAGCAGCTCGCCGGGACAGGACTATGGCTACACCTTC
cdr3_aa: CASSSPGQDYGYTF

j_call: TRBJ2-2
d_call: TRBD2
v_call: TRBV4-1
clone_size: once
cdr3_length: 16
cdr3_nt: TGCGCCAGCAGCCCGCGACTAGCGGGGGCGGTCGGGGAGCTGTTTTTT
cdr3_aa: CASSPRLAGAVGELFF

j_call: TRBJ2-3
d_call: TRBD1
v_call: TRBV4-3
clone_size: NA
cdr3_length: 15
cdr3_nt: TGCGCCAGCAGCTGGGGACAGGGGGCAAGAGATACGCAGTATTTT
cdr3_aa: CASSWGQGARDTQYF

j_call: TRBJ1-1
d_call: TRBD1
v_call: TRBV5-4
clone_size: NA
cdr3_length: 16
cdr3_nt: TGTGCCAGCAGCCCCCACTCGCAGGGGGCTGGCACTGAAGCTTTCTTT
cdr3_aa: CASSPHSQGAGTEAFF

j_call: TRBJ2-7
d_call: TRBD1
v_call: TRBV11-2
clone_size: NA
cdr3_length: 15
cdr3_nt: TGTGCCAGCAGCTTAGAACGGACAGGGTCCTACGAGCAGTACTTC
cdr3_aa: CASSLERTGSYEQYF

j_call: TRBJ2-1
d_call: NA
v_call: TRBV5-4
clone_size: NA
cdr3_length: 12
cdr3_nt: TGTGCCAGCAGCTTGGACGAGGGTTTGCAGTTCTTC
cdr3_aa: CASSLDEGLQFF

j_call: TRBJ1-6
d_call: NA
v_call: TRBV5-1
clone_size: NA
cdr3_length: 14
cdr3_nt: TGCGCCAGCAGCTCGTCACAACCTAATTCACCCCTCCACTTT
cdr3_aa: CASSSSQPNSPLHF

j_call: TRBJ1-2
d_call: NA
v_call: TRBV25-1
clone_size: NA
cdr3_length: 14
cdr3_nt: TGTGCCAGCAGTGAACTTGACAGGATCTATGGCTACACCTTC
cdr3_aa: CASSELDRIYGYTF

j_call: TRBJ1-2
d_call: TRBD1
v_call: TRBV6-7
clone_size: NA
cdr3_length: 13
cdr3_nt: TGTGCCAGCATCTCACCAGGGGGTGTGGGCTACACCTTC
cdr3_aa: CASISPGGVGYTF

j_call: TRBJ1-3
d_call: TRBD1
v_call: TRBV23-1
clone_size: NA
cdr3_length: 16
cdr3_nt: TGCGCCAGCATACCGGGACAGGGTAAAGCTGGAAACACCATATATTTT
cdr3_aa: CASIPGQGKAGNTIYF

j_call: TRBJ2-7
d_call: NA
v_call: TRBV7-9
clone_size: NA
cdr3_length: 15
cdr3_nt: TGTGCCAGCAGCTTAGTTATAGGACAGAGCTACGAGCAGTACTTC
cdr3_aa: CASSLVIGQSYEQYF

j_call: TRBJ1-1
d_call: TRBD1
v_call: TRBV29-1
clone_size: NA
cdr3_length: 13
cdr3_nt: TGCAGCGTTGAGGACAGGGGAGACACTGAAGCTTTCTTT
cdr3_aa: CSVEDRGDTEAFF

j_call: TRBJ1-1
d_call: NA
v_call: TRBV3-1/TRBV3-2
clone_size: once
cdr3_length: 13
cdr3_nt: TGTGCCAGCAGCCGCCAGGAGAACACTGAAGCTTTCTTT
cdr3_aa: CASSRQENTEAFF

j_call: TRBJ2-5
d_call: TRBD2
v_call: TRBV3-1/TRBV3-2
clone_size: NA
cdr3_length: 16
cdr3_nt: TGTGCCAGCAGCCAAGTGCTAGCGGGGGGCCAAGAGACCCAGTACTTC
cdr3_aa: CASSQVLAGGQETQYF

j_call: TRBJ1-6
d_call: NA
v_call: TRBV30
clone_size: NA
cdr3_length: 14
cdr3_nt: TGTGCCTGGAGTGTATTGCAGGGGAATTCACCCCTCCACTTT
cdr3_aa: CAWSVLQGNSPLHF

j_call: TRBJ2-2
d_call: NA
v_call: TRBV19
clone_size: once
cdr3_length: 12
cdr3_nt: TGTGCCAGTAGTTCCCGCACCGGGGAGCTGTTTTTT
cdr3_aa: CASSSRTGELFF